The present T cell receptor (beta chain) was sequenced within a study of CD8+CD57+ T cells in acquired aplastic anemia. Regarding the study as a whole: Simpson's diversity of CD8+ cells was not significantly different in patients compared with controls.

There are 13 residues in the CDR3. The germline V and J ends were trimmed by 0 bases and 5 bases, with 6 bases remaining between them. Per germline, CDR1 LNHDA and CDR2 SQIVND (reference sequence). Profiling that covered TCR beta VDJ and CDR3 relied on genomic DNA as its template. TCRdb re-called the reads through MiXCR, storing one row per CDR3 protein. Of approximately 80,000 distinct CDR3 sequences detected, roughly 70% appear once; the ten largest clones hold more than 80%. This clonotype was seen only a few times. Its target is unknown. Previously, flow cytometry had revealed CD8+CD57+ cell expansion in the patients chosen for sequencing.

The clonotype was recovered from a human donor with aplastic anemia. The genes are TRBV19 and TRBJ2-3; D is unresolved. Sequences were obtained from sorted CD4+, CD8+, or CD8+CD57+ T cells (not recorded which) from PBMCs. The CDR3 sequence: CASSIEVRDTQYF. CDR3 coding DNA: TGTGCCAGTAGTATAGAGGTACGAGATACGCAGTATTTT.